This TCR beta chain was retrieved from a study of T cell clonality in common variable immunodeficiency. Overall study findings and caveats: CVID patient heterogeneity limited repertoire-clinical complication correlations. Compared with controls, CVID subjects had fewer shared TCRbeta clones.

The CDR3 is made up of 11 amino acids. Per germline, CDR1 SGHRS and CDR2 YFSETQ. With 0 bases removed from V and 6 bases from J, the gap between germline ends came to 4 bases. This clone was counted at least ten times. Its antigen remains unknown. Sequencing ends 3 residues short of the CDR3 end; the germline J gene provides the rest. Control and CVID samples contributed equal amounts of genomic DNA. The repertoire was sequenced with immunoSEQ multiplex PCR; TCRdb's copy has only in-frame clones and lacks some. The sample yields around 50,000 clones, without any singletons. The clonotype was recovered from a person aged 18 to 75 in good health. The chain recombines TRBV5-1 with TRBJ2-7; D is ambiguous. The sequenced material came from peripheral blood mononuclear cells. The sequenced CDR3 bases are TGCGCCAGCAGCTTGGTTAGCGAG. Translated: CASSLVSE. The full CDR3 protein reads CASSLVSEQYF.